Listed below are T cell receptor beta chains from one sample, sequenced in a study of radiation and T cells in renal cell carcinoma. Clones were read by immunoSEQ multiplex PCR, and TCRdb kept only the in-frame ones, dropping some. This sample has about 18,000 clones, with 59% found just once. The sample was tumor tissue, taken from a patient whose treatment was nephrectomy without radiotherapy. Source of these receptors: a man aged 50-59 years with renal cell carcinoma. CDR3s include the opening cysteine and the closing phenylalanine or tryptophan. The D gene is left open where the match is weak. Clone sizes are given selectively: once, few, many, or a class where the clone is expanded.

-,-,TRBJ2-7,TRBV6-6,CASSSDYSYEQYF,TGTGCCAGCAGTTCGGACTACTCCTACGAGCAGTACTTC
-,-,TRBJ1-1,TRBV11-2,CASSSQKYTEAFF,TGTGCCAGCAGCTCGCAAAAGTACACTGAAGCTTTCTTT
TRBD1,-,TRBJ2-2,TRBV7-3,CASSSEGGSGELFF,TGTGCCAGCAGCTCCGAAGGGGGCTCCGGGGAGCTGTTTTTT
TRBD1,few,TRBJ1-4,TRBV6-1,CASSEALPGQVVNEKLFF,TGTGCCAGCAGTGAAGCCCTCCCCGGACAGGTGGTCAACGAAAAACTGTTTTTT
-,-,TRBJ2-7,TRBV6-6,CASSPQAEQYF,TGTGCCAGCAGCCCCCAGGCCGAGCAGTACTTC
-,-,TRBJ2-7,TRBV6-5,CASSPLGLPYEQYF,TGTGCCAGCAGTCCTTTAGGGCTCCCCTACGAGCAGTACTTC
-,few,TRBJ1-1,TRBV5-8,CASSLGQVYLNTEAFF,TGTGCCAGCAGCTTGGGACAGGTGTATTTGAACACTGAAGCTTTCTTT
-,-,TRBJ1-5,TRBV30,CAWSSAYGSQHF,TGTGCCTGGAGTTCTGCTTATGGTTCCCAGCATTTT
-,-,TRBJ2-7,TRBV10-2,CASSVETEAYEQYF,TGCGCCAGCAGTGTTGAGACGGAGGCCTACGAGCAGTACTTC
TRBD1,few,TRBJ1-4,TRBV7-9,CASSSHRQGNEKLFF,TGTGCCAGCAGCTCGCACCGACAGGGGAATGAAAAACTGTTTTTT
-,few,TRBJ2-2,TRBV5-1,CASSEGTGNTGELFF,TGCGCCAGCAGCGAAGGGACTGGGAACACCGGGGAGCTGTTTTTT
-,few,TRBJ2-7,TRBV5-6,CASIYYEQYF,TGTGCCAGCATCTATTACGAGCAGTACTTC
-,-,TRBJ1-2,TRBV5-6,CASSLRDYGYTF,TGTGCCAGCAGCTTACGGGACTATGGCTACACCTTC
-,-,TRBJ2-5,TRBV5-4,CASSFRVAGQETQYF,TGTGCCAGCAGCTTTCGTGTAGCCGGCCAAGAGACCCAGTACTTC
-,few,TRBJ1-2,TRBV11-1,CASSLAAGNYGYTF,TGTGCCAGCAGCTTAGCGGCAGGCAACTATGGCTACACCTTC
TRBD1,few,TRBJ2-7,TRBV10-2,CASSESGQGYEQYF,TGCGCCAGCAGTGAGTCGGGACAGGGATACGAGCAGTACTTC
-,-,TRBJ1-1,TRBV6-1,CASSEVVWGPQEAFF,TGTGCCAGCAGTGAAGTAGTATGGGGCCCCCAGGAAGCTTTCTTT
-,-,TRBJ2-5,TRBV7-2,CASSFSYQETQYF,TGTGCCAGCAGCTTCAGCTACCAAGAGACCCAGTACTTC
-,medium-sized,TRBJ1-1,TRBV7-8,CASSLAQTAEAFF,TGTGCCAGCAGCTTAGCTCAGACTGCGGAAGCTTTCTTT
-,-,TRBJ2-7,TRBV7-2,CASSLDSLREQYF,TGTGCCAGCAGCTTAGATTCCCTACGGGAGCAGTACTTC
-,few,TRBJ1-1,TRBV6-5,CASSPSGTEAFF,TGTGCCAGCAGCCCCTCGGGCACTGAAGCTTTCTTT
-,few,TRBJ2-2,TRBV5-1,CASSWSKGGGTGELFF,TGCGCCAGCAGCTGGTCCAAGGGTGGCGGGACCGGGGAGCTGTTTTTT
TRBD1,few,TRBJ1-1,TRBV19,CASSAPGQMNTEAFF,TGTGCCAGTAGTGCGCCGGGACAGATGAACACTGAAGCTTTCTTT
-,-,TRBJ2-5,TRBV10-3,CAISNPGRETQYF,TGTGCCATCAGTAACCCAGGGAGAGAGACCCAGTACTTC
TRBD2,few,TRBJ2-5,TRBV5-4,CASSLGGGPPSGTQYF,TGTGCCAGCAGCTTGGGCGGGGGGCCCCCTTCGGGGACCCAGTACTTC
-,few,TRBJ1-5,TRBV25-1,CASSDGGFGQPQHF,TGTGCCAGCAGTGACGGCGGGTTTGGTCAGCCCCAGCATTTT
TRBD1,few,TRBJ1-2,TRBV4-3,CASSHLTGPYGYTF,TGCGCCAGCAGCCACCTGACAGGGCCCTATGGCTACACCTTC
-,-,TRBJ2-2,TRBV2,CASTRQAGTGELFF,TGTGCCAGCACCCGGCAGGCGGGAACCGGGGAGCTGTTTTTT
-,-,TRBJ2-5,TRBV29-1,CSVLAGSGGVYGETQYF,TGCAGCGTTCTCGCCGGCTCAGGGGGGGTTTATGGAGAGACCCAGTACTTC
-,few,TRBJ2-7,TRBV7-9,CASTLGGGYEQYF,TGTGCCAGCACCCTAGGGGGTGGCTACGAGCAGTACTTC
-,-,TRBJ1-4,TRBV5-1,CASSLDTDEKLFF,TGCGCCAGCAGCTTGGATACAGACGAAAAACTGTTTTTT
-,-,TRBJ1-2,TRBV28,CASRSRQFGYTF,TGTGCCAGCAGATCAAGGCAGTTTGGCTACACCTTC
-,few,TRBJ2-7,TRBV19,CASSATGWGRAYF,TGTGCCAGTAGTGCGACAGGTTGGGGCCGCGCGTACTTC
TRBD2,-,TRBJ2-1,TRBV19,CASSVTSGGDSYNEQFF,TGTGCCAGTAGTGTGACTAGCGGGGGGGACTCCTACAATGAGCAGTTCTTC
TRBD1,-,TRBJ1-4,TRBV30,CAWSVSLPGTGYEKLFF,TGTGCCTGGAGTGTTTCCCTCCCCGGGACAGGTTATGAAAAACTGTTTTTT
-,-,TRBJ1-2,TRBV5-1,CASSLGGEGNYGYTF,TGCGCCAGCAGCTTGGGAGGGGAAGGGAACTATGGCTACACCTTC
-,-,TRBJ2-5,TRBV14,CASSQGELGGRIQETQYF,TGTGCCAGCAGCCAGGGCGAGCTAGGGGGACGGATCCAAGAGACCCAGTACTTC
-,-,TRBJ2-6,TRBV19,CASSPGTLTGANVLTF,TGTGCCAGTAGTCCCGGGACACTAACTGGGGCCAACGTCCTGACTTTC
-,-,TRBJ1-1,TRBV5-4,CASSLEEWTEAFF,TGTGCCAGCAGCTTGGAGGAATGGACTGAAGCTTTCTTT
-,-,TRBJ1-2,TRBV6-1,CASTPNRFRYGYTF,TGTGCCAGCACTCCAAATAGGTTCCGCTATGGCTACACCTTC
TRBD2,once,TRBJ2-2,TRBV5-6,CASSFGLAGNTGELFF,TGTGCCAGCAGCTTTGGCCTAGCGGGAAACACCGGGGAGCTGTTTTTT
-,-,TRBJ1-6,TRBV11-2,CASSLVGGYNSPLHF,TGTGCCAGCAGCTTAGTAGGGGGATATAATTCACCCCTCCACTTT
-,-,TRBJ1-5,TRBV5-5,CASLADANSNQPQHF,TGTGCCAGCTTGGCTGATGCCAATAGCAATCAGCCCCAGCATTTT
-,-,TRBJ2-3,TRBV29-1,CSARHGATDTQYF,TGCAGCGCGCGCCACGGGGCGACAGATACGCAGTATTTT
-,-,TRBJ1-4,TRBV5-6,CASRRTASEKLFF,TGTGCCAGCAGACGGACCGCCAGTGAAAAACTGTTTTTT
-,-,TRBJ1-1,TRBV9,CASSPQRAHTEAFF,TGTGCCAGCAGCCCCCAAAGGGCGCACACTGAAGCTTTCTTT
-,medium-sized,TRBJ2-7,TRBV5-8,CASSLSLGAGAGNYEQYF,TGTGCCAGCAGCTTGTCACTGGGGGCGGGAGCGGGGAACTACGAGCAGTACTTC
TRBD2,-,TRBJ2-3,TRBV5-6,CASSLGLAGSYTQYF,TGTGCCAGCAGCTTGGGTTTAGCGGGATCTTATACGCAGTATTTT
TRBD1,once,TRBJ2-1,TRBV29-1,CSVGQPYNEQFF,TGCAGCGTGGGACAGCCCTACAATGAGCAGTTCTTC
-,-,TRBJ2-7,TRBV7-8,CASSLAGGGYEQYF,TGTGCCAGCAGCTTAGCGGGAGGAGGCTACGAGCAGTACTTC
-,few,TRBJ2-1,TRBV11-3,CASSPPGAGYGEQFF,TGTGCCAGCAGCCCCCCAGGGGCAGGGTACGGTGAGCAGTTCTTC
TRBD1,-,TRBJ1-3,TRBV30,CAWSRDRASGNTIYF,TGTGCCTGGAGTCGGGACAGGGCGTCTGGAAACACCATATATTTT
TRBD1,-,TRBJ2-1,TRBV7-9,CASSPGTGLEQFF,TGTGCCAGCAGCCCCGGGACAGGGCTTGAGCAGTTCTTC
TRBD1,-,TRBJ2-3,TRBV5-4,CASSSRDRLHRDTQYF,TGTGCCAGCAGCTCGCGGGACAGGCTACACAGAGATACGCAGTATTTT
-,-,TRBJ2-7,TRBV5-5,CASSLSWGAGEQYF,TGTGCCAGCAGCCTCTCCTGGGGGGCAGGAGAGCAGTACTTC
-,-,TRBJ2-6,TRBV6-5,CASSYSMGSGANVLTF,TGTGCCAGCAGTTACTCAATGGGCTCTGGGGCCAACGTCCTGACTTTC
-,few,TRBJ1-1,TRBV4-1,CASSQQHTIHTEAFF,TGCGCCAGCAGCCAACAACACACAATACACACTGAAGCTTTCTTT
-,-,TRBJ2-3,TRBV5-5,CASSLVGVEDTQYF,TGTGCCAGCAGCTTGGTGGGGGTGGAAGATACGCAGTATTTT
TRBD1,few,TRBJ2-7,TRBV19,CASSRLGQGASYEQYF,TGTGCCAGTAGTCGACTCGGACAGGGTGCGTCCTACGAGCAGTACTTC